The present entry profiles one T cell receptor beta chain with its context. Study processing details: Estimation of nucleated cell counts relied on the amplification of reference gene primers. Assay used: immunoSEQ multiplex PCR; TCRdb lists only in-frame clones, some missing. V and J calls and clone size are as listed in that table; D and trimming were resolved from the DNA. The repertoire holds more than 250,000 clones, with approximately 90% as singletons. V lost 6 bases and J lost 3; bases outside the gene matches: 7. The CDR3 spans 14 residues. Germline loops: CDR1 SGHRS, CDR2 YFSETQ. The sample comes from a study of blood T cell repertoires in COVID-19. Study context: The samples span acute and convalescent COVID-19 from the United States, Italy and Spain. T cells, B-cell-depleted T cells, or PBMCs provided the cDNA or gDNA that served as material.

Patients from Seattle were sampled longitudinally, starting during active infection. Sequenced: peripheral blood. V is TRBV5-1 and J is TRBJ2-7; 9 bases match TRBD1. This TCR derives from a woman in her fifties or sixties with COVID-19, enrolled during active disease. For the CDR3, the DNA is TGCGCCAGCACCACGACAGGGGGGATCTACGAGCAGTACTTC. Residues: CASTTTGGIYEQYF.